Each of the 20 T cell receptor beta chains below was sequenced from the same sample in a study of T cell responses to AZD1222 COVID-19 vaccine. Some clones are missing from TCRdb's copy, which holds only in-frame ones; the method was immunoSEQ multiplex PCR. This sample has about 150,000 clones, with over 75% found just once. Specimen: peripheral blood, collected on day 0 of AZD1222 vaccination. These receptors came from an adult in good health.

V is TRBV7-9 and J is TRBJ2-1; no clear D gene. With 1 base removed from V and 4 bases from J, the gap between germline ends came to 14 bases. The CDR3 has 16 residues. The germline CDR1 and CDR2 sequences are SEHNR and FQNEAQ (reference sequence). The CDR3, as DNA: TGTGCCAGCAGCTTAGTGAGGCAGATCATATACAATGAGCAGTTCTTC. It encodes CASSLVRQIIYNEQFF. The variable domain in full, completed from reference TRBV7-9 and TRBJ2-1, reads DTGVSQNPRHKITKRGQNVTFRCDPISEHNRLYWYRQTLGQGPEFLTYFQNEAQLEKSRLLSDRFSAERPKGSFSTLEIQRTEQGDSAMYLCASSLVRQIIYNEQFFGPGTRLTVL.

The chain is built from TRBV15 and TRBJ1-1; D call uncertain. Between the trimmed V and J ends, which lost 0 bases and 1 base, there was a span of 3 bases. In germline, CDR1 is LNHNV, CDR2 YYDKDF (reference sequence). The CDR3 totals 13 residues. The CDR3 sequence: CATSREQNTEAFF. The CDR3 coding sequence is TGTGCCACCAGCAGAGAACAGAACACTGAAGCTTTCTTT.

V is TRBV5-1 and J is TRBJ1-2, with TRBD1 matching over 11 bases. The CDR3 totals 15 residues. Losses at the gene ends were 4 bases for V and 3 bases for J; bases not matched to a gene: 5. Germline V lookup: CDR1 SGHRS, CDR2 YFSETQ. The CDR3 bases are TGCGCCAGCAGCGAAAGGACAGGGGGCGACTATGGCTACACCTTC. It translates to CASSERTGGDYGYTF. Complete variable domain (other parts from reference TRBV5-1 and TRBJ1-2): KAGVTQTPRYLIKTRGQQVTLSCSPISGHRSVSWYQQTPGQGLQFLFEYFSETQRNKGNFPGRFSGRQFSNSRSEMNVSTLELGDSALYLCASSERTGGDYGYTFGSGTRLTVV.

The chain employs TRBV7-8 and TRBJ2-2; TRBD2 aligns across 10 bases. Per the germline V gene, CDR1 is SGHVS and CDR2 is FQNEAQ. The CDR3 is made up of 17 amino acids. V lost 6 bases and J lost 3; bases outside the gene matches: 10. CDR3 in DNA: TGTGCCAGCAGTCACCAACAGCGGGGGGGCGACACCGGGGAGCTGTTTTTT. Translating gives CASSHQQRGGDTGELFF.

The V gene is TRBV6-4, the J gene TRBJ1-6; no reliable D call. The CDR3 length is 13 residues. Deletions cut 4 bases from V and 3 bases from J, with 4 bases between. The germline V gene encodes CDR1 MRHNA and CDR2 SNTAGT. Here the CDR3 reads CASSGDYNSPLHF. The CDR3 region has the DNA TGTGCCAGCAGTGGAGACTATAATTCACCCCTCCACTTT.

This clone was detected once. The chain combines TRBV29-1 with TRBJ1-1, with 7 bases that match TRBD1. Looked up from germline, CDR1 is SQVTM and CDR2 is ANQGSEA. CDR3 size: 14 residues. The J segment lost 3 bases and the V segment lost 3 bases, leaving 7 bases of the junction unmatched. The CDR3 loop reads CSVELTGRDTEAFF. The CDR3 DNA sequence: TGCAGCGTTGAGTTGACAGGGCGGGACACTGAAGCTTTCTTT.

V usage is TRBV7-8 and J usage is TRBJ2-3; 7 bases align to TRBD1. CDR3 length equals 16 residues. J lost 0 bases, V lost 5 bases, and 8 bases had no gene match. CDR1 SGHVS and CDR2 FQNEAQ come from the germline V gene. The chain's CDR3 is CASSRGQLVSTDTQYF. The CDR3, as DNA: TGTGCCAGCAGCCGGGGACAGCTTGTTAGCACAGATACGCAGTATTTT.

The CDR3 DNA is TGTGCCAGCAGCTTAGGGGTCGCCCTGGGTGAGCAGTTCTTC. Its protein is CASSLGVALGEQFF. The chain is built from TRBV7-9 and TRBJ2-1; D unresolved. The CDR3 runs 14 residues. Germline assignment: CDR1 SEHNR and CDR2 FQNEAQ (reference sequence). With 1 base removed from V and 9 bases from J, the gap between germline ends came to 13 bases.

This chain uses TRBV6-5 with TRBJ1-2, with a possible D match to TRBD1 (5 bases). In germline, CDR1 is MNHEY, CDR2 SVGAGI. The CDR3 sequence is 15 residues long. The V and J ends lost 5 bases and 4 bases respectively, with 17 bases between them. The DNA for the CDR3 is TGTGCCAGCAGTCGGCAGGGAGGGGCCCCCTATGGCTACACCTTC. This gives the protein CASSRQGGAPYGYTF.

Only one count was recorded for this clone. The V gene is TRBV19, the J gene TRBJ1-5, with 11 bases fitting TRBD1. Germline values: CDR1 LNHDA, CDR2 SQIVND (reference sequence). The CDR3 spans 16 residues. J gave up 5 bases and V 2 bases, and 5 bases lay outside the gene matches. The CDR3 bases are TGTGCCAGTAGTATAAAGGACAGGGGGCGCGATCAGCCCCAGCATTTT. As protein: CASSIKDRGRDQPQHF.

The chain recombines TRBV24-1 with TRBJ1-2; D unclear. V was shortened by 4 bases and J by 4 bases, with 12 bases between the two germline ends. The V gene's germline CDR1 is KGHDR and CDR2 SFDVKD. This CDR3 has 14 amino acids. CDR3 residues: CATSDRRQTYGYTF. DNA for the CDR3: TGTGCCACCAGTGACCGCCGACAAACCTATGGCTACACCTTC.

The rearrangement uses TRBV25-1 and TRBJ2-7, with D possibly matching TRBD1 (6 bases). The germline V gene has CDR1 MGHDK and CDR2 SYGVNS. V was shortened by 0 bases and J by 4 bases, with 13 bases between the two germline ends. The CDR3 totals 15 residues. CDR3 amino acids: CASSEYARGRYEQYF. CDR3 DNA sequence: TGTGCCAGCAGTGAATACGCCAGGGGACGGTACGAGCAGTACTTC.

The CDR3 is CASSVWENQETQYF. In nucleotides, the CDR3 is TGTGCCAGCAGCGTATGGGAGAACCAAGAGACCCAGTACTTC. The V and J genes are TRBV9 and TRBJ2-5, with D possibly TRBD2 on 5 matching bases. CDR1 is SGDLS, CDR2 YYNGEE, per germline. This CDR3 contains 14 residues. Trimming removed 1 base from V and 0 bases from J, with 7 bases in between.

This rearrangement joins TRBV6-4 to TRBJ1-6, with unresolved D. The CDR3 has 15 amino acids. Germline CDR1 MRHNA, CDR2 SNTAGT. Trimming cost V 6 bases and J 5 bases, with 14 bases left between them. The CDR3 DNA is TGTGCCAGCAGGCCCCCTCAAACTAATAATTCACCCCTCCACTTT. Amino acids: CASRPPQTNNSPLHF.

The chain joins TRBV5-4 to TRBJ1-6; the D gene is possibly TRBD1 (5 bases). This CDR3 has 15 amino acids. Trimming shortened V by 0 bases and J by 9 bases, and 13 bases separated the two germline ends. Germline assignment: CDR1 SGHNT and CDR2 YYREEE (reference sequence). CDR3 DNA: TGTGCCAGCAGCTTGGATGGCAGGGAGGGTTCACCCCTCCACTTT. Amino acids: CASSLDGREGSPLHF.

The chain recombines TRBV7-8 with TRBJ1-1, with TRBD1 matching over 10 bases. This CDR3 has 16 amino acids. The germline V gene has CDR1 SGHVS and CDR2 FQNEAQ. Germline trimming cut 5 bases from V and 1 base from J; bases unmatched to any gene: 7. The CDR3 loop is CASSVDRGPRNTEAFF. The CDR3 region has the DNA TGTGCCAGCAGCGTCGACAGGGGGCCGAGGAACACTGAAGCTTTCTTT.

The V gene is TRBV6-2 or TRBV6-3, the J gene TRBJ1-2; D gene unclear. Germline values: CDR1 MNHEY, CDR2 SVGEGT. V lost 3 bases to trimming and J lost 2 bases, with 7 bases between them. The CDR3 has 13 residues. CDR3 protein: CASSYVANYGYTF. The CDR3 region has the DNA TGTGCCAGCAGTTATGTGGCCAACTATGGCTACACCTTC.

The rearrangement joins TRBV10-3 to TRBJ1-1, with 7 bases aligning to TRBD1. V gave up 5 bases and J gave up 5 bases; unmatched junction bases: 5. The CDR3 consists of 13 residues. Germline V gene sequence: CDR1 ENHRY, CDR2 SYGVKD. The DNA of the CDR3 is TGTGCCATCAGTTCCGACAGGGATACTGAAGCTTTCTTT. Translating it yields CAISSDRDTEAFF.

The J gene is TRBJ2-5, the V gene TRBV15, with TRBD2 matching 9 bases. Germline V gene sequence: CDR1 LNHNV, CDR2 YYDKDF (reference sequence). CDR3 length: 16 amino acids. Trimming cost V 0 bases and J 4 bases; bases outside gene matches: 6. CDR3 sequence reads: CATSRDWAGGRETQYF. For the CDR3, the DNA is TGTGCCACCAGCAGAGATTGGGCGGGGGGGCGAGAGACCCAGTACTTC. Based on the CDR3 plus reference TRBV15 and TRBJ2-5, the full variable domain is DAMVIQNPRYQVTQFGKPVTLSCSQTLNHNVMYWYQQKSSQAPKLLFHYYDKDFNNEADTPDNFQSRRPNTSFCFLDIRSPGLGDTAMYLCATSRDWAGGRETQYFGPGTRLLVL.

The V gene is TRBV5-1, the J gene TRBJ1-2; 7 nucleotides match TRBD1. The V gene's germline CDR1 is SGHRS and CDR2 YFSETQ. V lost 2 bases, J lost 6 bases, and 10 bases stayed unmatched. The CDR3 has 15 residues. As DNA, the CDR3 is TGCGCCAGCAGCTTCATTTTGGGGACAGACCATGGCTACACCTTC. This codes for CASSFILGTDHGYTF.